This entry is about one T cell receptor (beta chain). The target of this receptor is not known. Base qualities are missing; no much larger clone stands one base away. These data are taken from a study of blood T cell repertoires in COVID-19 (dated by TCRdb to about 2020). Background on the whole study: Samples from collaborators originated in the United States, Italy and Spain and spanned both the acute and convalescent phases of COVID-19. The samples were drawn from the first 160 participants of the ongoing ImmuneRACE study and from 1,254 subjects provided by 6 global collaborators. Where available, HLA class I and class II types were taken from metadata supplied by the sample provider and were not determined by assay-based typing. A freely available public database, intended as a resource for researchers studying the immune response to SARS-CoV-2, is where the repertoires were released. Sample metadata almost always included a de-identified subject ID, COVID-19 status, age in years and sex. The material from the prospective study consisted of cDNA or gDNA derived from T cells, B-cell-depleted T cells, or PBMCs. Subjects who had been exposed to COVID-19, were actively infected with it, or had recovered from it provided the deeply sampled blood TCRbeta repertoires that made up the dataset. Study-wide findings and limitations: Clinical and demographic metadata were provided uncurated, with the amount varying by source and participant.

The germline V gene (reference sequence) provides CDR1 GTSNPN and CDR2 SVGIG. The CDR3 contains 13 residues, cysteine and phenylalanine counted. The kept DNA is CDR3 alone, 39 bases in frame from the first base. V lost 5 bases and J lost 3 bases; the stretch between them is 13 bases long. Enrolling through a virtual design, the prospective study's participants ranged in age from roughly 18 to 90 years and lived across roughly 24 United States geographic areas. In the prospective study, cohorts were assigned on the basis of participant-reported clinical history obtained from a screening survey and a study questionnaire. ImmuneRACE Cohort 3 recovered participants were defined by two consecutive negative NP/OP PCR tests, healthcare professional clearance, or symptom resolution. In the prospective study, mobile phlebotomists collected whole blood, serum and a nasopharyngeal or oropharyngeal swab from each participant. Prospective study participants could optionally give additional blood draws and questionnaires over an approximately 2-month period. Blood samples from the prospective study were shipped frozen or at room temperature prior to DNA extraction.

The immunoSEQ Assay, a bias-controlled multiplex PCR, was used to amplify TCRbeta CDR3 regions from genomic DNA. In the source study's methods: The number of nucleated cells in each sample was estimated by amplification of reference gene primers within the assay. Sequence reads were collapsed and filtered to measure the absolute abundance of every unique TCRbeta CDR3 rearrangement. For each sample, productive Simpson clonality was calculated by taking the square root of Simpson's diversity index across productive rearrangements. Imported from immuneACCESS, the table was reduced by TCRdb to in-frame sequences with V and J called. These copies leave out some clones; in studies compared against another copy, an unresolved V gene accounts for under half, and the cause of the remainder is not known. V and J calls and clone size are as listed in that table; D and trimming were resolved from the DNA. The sample has approximately 270,000 clones on record, 70% to 90% of them singletons. Roughly 4% of the sample is taken by the ten largest.

The sequenced sample consisted of PBMCs or T cells enriched from blood (not recorded which). This receptor was obtained from a woman aged 25 to 39 who had recovered from COVID-19. The chain was built from TRBV30 and TRBJ1-1, with the D gene call left open. The nucleotide sequence reads as follows: TGTGCCTGGGGCGGACCCGGGGACACTGAAGCTTTCTTT. It is translated as CAWGGPGDTEAFF.